The clone carrying this T cell receptor (beta chain) has a single count. These data are taken from a study of T cell responses to AZD1222 COVID-19 vaccine. Libraries were prepared by immunoSEQ multiplex PCR; TCRdb keeps only in-frame clonotypes and omits some of them. Seen here are some 150,000 clones, 80% to 90% observed once, and the top ten hold just over 9%. The study pooled second doses at about 4 or about 12 weeks. The CDR3 is made up of 13 amino acids. V was shortened by 1 base and J by 3 bases, with 4 bases between the two germline ends. The sample was peripheral blood, taken 28 days after the second AZD1222 dose. The chain carries TRBV12-3 or TRBV12-4 and TRBJ1-5, with D uncertain. The sequence was obtained from an adult who received the AZD1222 COVID-19 vaccine. DNA of the CDR3: TGTGCCAGCAGTTTAGGGTTCAATCAGCCCCAGCATTTT. This encodes CASSLGFNQPQHF.